The 8 T cell receptor beta chains below come from one sample, sequenced in a study of blood T cell repertoires in COVID-19. Generated by immunoSEQ multiplex PCR, the TCRdb table keeps only in-frame clones and is missing some. This sample carries just under 65,000 clones, 80% to 90% of them seen once, and the ten largest clones take approximately 1.2%. The sample was peripheral blood. The receptors derive from a man aged 40-49 years with acute or convalescent COVID-19.

The V call is TRBV4-1, the J call TRBJ1-2, with 10 bases that match TRBD1. CDR1 is MGHRA and CDR2 is YSYEKL in the germline V gene. The CDR3 covers 16 residues. V shed 2 bases, J shed 8 bases, and the junction held 11 bases outside the gene matches. This chain's CDR3 is CASSQTGTGAFPGYTF. The CDR3 DNA follows: TGCGCCAGCAGCCAAACAGGGACAGGGGCCTTTCCAGGCTACACCTTC.

The chain recombines TRBV6-5 with TRBJ1-2; the D is unclear. Germline V gene sequence: CDR1 MNHEY, CDR2 SVGAGI. The CDR3 consists of 12 residues. V lost 3 bases, J lost 4 bases, and 6 bases lay in between. The CDR3, as DNA: TGTGCCAGCAGTTATCGCGGCTATGGCTACACCTTC. Protein sequence: CASSYRGYGYTF.

This rearrangement joins TRBV24-1 to TRBJ2-1; D is perhaps TRBD2 (5 bases). The CDR3 contains 11 residues. V lost 4 bases to trimming and J lost 10 bases, with 7 bases between them. Germline lookup yields CDR1 KGHDR and CDR2 SFDVKD. The DNA for the CDR3 is TGTGCCACCAGTGACATAGCGGAGCAGTTCTTC. This codes for CATSDIAEQFF.

A single count supports this clone. V is TRBV29-1 and J is TRBJ1-2; weak D call: TRBD1 (6 bases). Looked up from germline, CDR1 is SQVTM and CDR2 is ANQGSEA. The CDR3 runs to 13 residues. Trimming stripped 7 bases from V and 4 bases from J, with 16 bases between. In DNA, the CDR3 is TGCAGCGCTTCTGGTGGGGGCGGCTATGGCTACACCTTC. Protein product: CSASGGGGYGYTF.

DNA of the CDR3: TGTGCCAGCAGGCCGACAGGGGGCGGCTATGGCTACACCTTC. This encodes CASRPTGGGYGYTF. The chain combines TRBV5-5 with TRBJ1-2; 10 nucleotides align to TRBD1. Losses at the gene ends were 5 bases for V and 4 bases for J; bases not matched to a gene: 5. This CDR3 is built from 14 residues. CDR1 and CDR2 (germline): SGHKS, YYEKEE (reference sequence).

This sequence joins TRBV20-1 and TRBJ1-5, with D maybe TRBD1 (6 bases). The CDR3 contains 14 residues. Germline assignment: CDR1 DFQATT and CDR2 SNEGSKA (reference sequence). V lost 3 bases, J lost 5 bases, and 14 bases lay in between. CDR3 DNA: TGCAGTGCTAGTACAGGGATATCGCATCAGCCCCAGCATTTT. Its protein product is CSASTGISHQPQHF.

This clone was detected a few times. V is TRBV11-3 and J is TRBJ2-7, with D perhaps TRBD2 (6 bases). CDR1 is SGHNT, CDR2 YENEEA, per germline. V gave up 10 bases and J gave up 4 bases, with 11 bases separating them. This CDR3 is built from 11 residues. The CDR3: CAIQEGYEQYF. CDR3 bases: TGTGCCATCCAGGAGGGATACGAGCAGTACTTC.

V usage is TRBV5-5 and J usage is TRBJ2-7; 7 nucleotides line up with TRBD2. The junction had 4 bases not matched to a gene; V was cut back by 1 base and J by 6 bases. Germline V gene data show CDR1 as SGHKS and CDR2 as YYEKEE (reference sequence). The CDR3 sequence is 13 residues long. The CDR3 DNA follows: TGTGCCAGCAGCTTGTCGGTAGCGGGCGAGCAGTACTTC. Amino acids: CASSLSVAGEQYF.